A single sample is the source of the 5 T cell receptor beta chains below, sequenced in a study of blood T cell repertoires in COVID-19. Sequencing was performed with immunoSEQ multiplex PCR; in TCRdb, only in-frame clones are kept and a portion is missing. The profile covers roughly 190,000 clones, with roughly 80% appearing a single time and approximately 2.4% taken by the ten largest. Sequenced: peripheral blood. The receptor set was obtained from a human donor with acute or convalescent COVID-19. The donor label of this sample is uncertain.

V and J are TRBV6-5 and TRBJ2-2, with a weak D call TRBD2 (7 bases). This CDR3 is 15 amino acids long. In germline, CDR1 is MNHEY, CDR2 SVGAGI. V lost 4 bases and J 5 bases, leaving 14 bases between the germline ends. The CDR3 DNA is TGTGCCAGCAGTTCGGGGGGCGCGTGGACCGGGGAGCTGTTTTTT. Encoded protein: CASSSGGAWTGELFF.

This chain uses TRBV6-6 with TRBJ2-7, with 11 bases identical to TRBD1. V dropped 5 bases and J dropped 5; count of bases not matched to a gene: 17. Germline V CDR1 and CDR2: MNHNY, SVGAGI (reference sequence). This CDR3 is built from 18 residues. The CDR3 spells CASSPVRGTGGLLDEQYF. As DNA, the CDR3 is TGTGCCAGCAGTCCCGTACGAGGGACAGGGGGGTTGCTCGACGAGCAGTACTTC.

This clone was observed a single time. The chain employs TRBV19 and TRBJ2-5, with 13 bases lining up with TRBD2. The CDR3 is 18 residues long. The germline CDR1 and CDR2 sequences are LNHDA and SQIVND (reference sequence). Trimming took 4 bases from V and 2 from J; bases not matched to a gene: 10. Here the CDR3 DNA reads TGTGCCAGTAGTACCTTCCTCTGGACTAGCGGGGGACAAGAGACCCAGTACTTC. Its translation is CASSTFLWTSGGQETQYF.

CDR3 in DNA: TGTGCCAGCAGTCGACAGATAATGAACACTGAAGCTTTCTTT. This sequence encodes CASSRQIMNTEAFF. The V and J genes are TRBV6-5 and TRBJ1-1; possibly TRBD1 for D (5 bases). The germline V gene encodes CDR1 MNHEY and CDR2 SVGAGI. The V end lost 5 bases, the J end lost 0 bases, and 10 bases lay between the germline ends. The CDR3 contains 14 residues.

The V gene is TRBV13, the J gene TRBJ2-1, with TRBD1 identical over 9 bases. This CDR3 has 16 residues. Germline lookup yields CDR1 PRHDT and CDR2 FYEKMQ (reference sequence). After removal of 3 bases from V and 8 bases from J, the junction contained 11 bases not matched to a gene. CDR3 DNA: TGTGCCAGCAGCTTCACCGGGACAGGGTATACCCATGAGCAGTTCTTC. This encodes CASSFTGTGYTHEQFF.